This TCR beta chain emerged from a study of tumor-infiltrating lymphocytes in primary liver carcinoma. Whole-study findings and limits: The study found tumor-adjacent and tumor-blood pairs overlapped less than tumor region pairs.

Scientists recovered RNA and DNA together from approximately 20-30 mg of unsorted bulk tissue. Chronic HBV infection was present, with no prior treatment. Tumor samples uniformly had over 80% viable tumor cells. TCR beta cDNA was prepared out of around 460 ng total RNA by means of a constant-region primer. Generation of the TCR beta libraries relied on three nested multiplex PCR rounds using slightly modified ARM-PCR. TCRdb reprocessed the multiplex PCR reads via MiXCR and lists one record per CDR3 protein. The sample comprises 40,000 to 50,000 distinct CDR3 sequences, about 68% of which are singletons, and more than 25% rests with the top ten. This clonotype was recorded many times. The antigen remains unidentified. The material sequenced was liver tumor tissue from sampling region 3. Specified subset: tumor region T3, left-lateral pole. This clonotype was sampled from a man aged 35 to 55 with primary liver carcinoma and hepatitis B virus infection.

The CDR3 reads CASSLGQGDEKLFF. The CDR3 DNA follows: TGTGCCAGCAGCCTTGGACAGGGGGATGAAAAACTGTTTTTT. The V gene is TRBV14, the J gene TRBJ1-4, with 10 bases matching TRBD1. The CDR3 spans 14 residues. Trimming cost V 4 bases and J 6 bases; bases outside gene matches: 2. Germline CDR1 is SGHDN and CDR2 is FVKESK.